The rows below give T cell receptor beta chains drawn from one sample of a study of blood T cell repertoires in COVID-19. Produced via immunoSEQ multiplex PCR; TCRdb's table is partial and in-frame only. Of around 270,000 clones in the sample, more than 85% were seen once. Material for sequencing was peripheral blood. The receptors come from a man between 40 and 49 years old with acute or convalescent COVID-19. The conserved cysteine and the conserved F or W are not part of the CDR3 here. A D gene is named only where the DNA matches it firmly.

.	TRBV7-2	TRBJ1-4	ASSLGSLRELF
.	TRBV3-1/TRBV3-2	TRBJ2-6	ASSQEAQGGPASGANVLT
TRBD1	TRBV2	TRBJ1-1	ASSPRQGGKNTEAF
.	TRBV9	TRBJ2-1	ASSPLGQYNEQF
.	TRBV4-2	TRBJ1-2	ASSQDRGLEDIYGYT
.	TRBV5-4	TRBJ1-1	ASTFQAGMNTEAF
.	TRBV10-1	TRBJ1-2	ASSAGMGYGYT
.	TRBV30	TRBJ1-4	AWSKRSGVFEKLF
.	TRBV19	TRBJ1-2	ASSPWTADGYT
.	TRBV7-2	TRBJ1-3	ASSLGTVPNTIY
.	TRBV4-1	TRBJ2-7	ASSQDLYEQY
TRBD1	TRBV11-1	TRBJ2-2	ASSLSRSDRAGELF
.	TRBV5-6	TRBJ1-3	ASSSRRGGNTIY
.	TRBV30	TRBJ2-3	ALNRQTSTDTQY
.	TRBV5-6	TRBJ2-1	ASSLLLSASSYNEQF
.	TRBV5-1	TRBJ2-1	ASSLKQGNDEQF
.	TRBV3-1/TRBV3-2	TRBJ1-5	ASSQDAGVNQPQH
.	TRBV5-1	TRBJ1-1	ASSWTWNTEAF
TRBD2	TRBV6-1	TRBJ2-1	ASSGGGGRSYNEQF
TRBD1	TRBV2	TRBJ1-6	ASKTGGYNSPLH
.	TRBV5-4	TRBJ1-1	ASSPGARLNTEAF
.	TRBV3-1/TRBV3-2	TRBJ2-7	ASSPDRLAYEQY
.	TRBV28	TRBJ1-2	ASSFSGGDTYGYT